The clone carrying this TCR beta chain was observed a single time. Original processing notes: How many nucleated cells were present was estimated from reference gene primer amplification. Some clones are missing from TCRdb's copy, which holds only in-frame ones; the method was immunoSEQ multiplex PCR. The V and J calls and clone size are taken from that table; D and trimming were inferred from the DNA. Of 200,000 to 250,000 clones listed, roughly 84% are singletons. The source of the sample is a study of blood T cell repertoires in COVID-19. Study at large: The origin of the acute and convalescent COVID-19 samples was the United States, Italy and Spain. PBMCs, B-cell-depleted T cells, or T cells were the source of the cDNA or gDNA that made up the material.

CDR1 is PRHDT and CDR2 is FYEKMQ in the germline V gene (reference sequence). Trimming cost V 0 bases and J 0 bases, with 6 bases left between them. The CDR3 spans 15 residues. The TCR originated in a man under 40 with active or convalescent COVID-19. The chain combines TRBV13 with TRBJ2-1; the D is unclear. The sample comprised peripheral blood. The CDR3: CASSLGRGSYNEQFF. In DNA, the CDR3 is TGTGCCAGCAGCTTAGGTCGCGGCTCCTACAATGAGCAGTTCTTC.